What follows is one TCR beta chain and its context. This clone was seen only a few times. This receptor's antigen is unknown. No base qualities exist here, and no much larger clone lies one base off it. In light of the paper, this sample's time point label describes: pre-transplant. Unstimulated PBMCs, after thawing, were stained for CD3, CD4 and CD8 and then FACS-sorted into CD3+CD4+ and CD3+CD8+ populations. All 8 studied subjects were randomized to immunosuppression withdrawal. The Qiagen DNeasy Blood and Tissue Kit was used for genomic DNA isolation. Frozen genomic DNA underwent high-throughput TCRbeta CDR3 sequencing by immunoSEQ, including PCR amplification, mapping, bias correction and internal controls. Per the authors' processing: Only productive rearrangements were retained, and each unique TCRbeta sequence was defined by its CDR3 nucleotide sequence together with its V and J gene. A sequence counted as donor-reactive only if the sequence showed at least 5-fold expansion in CFSE-low cells compared with unstimulated pre-transplant cells and had a frequency of at least 0.01%. Minimum frequency thresholds were set for each subject based on the unstimulated sample with the lowest template count, ensuring at least 90% detection power. Repertoire turnover was measured by Jensen-Shannon divergence between the top 1000 TCRbeta sequences post- and pre-transplant. Two-sided Fisher's exact tests were used to test for changes in how often donor-reactive sequences were detected. The clones in this table, taken by TCRdb from immuneACCESS, are in-frame only. Not every clone is retained; where verified, under half of the shortfall comes from an unresolved V gene, and the cause of the rest is unknown. The V and J calls and clone size were taken over from that table, and D and trimming were inferred from the DNA. The sample table holds 70,000 to 80,000 clones, of which 90% were seen once. The ten largest make up under 3.5% of the sample.

This sample was taken from a study of T cell clones after liver transplantation (dated by TCRdb to between 2018 and 2020). Regarding the study in general: The samples were obtained from ITN030ST, a randomized trial that attempted immunosuppression withdrawal within 2 years after liver transplantation. Donor-reactive T cell clones were identified using TCRbeta sequencing after a pre-transplant mixed lymphocyte reaction and were then followed in post-transplant blood. Third party-reactive TCRbeta sequences from pre-transplant MLRs were also identified as an antigen-independent comparator for donor-reactive sequences. Of the eight recipients, three were HCV-positive, while the remaining recipients had been transplanted for non-autoimmune, non-viral indications. Until randomization at 12-24 months post-transplant, subjects were given standard immunosuppression, with no induction therapy. Tolerance meant complete immunosuppression withdrawal for at least one year without liver enzymes rising beyond twice the upper limit of normal. Blood samples were collected pre-transplant, then pre-randomization ahead of withdrawal, and finally post-randomization once withdrawal had either been completed or failed. A cohort of 8 liver transplant recipients was studied, of whom 3 were classified as tolerant and 5 as non-tolerant. The full study reports these points: Because no allograft tissue specimens were available, donor-reactive T cells may have migrated into the graft instead of being deleted. A greater decline was seen for donor-reactive sequences than for third party-reactive sequences, suggesting partial antigen-specific deletion unrelated to withdrawal success. When repertoire turnover was accounted for, significantly reduced detection of donor-reactive sequences was found in 7 of 8 subjects for CD4 and in 8 of 8 subjects for CD8. In 5 of 8 subjects, circulating donor-reactive CD4 TCRbeta sequences decreased significantly after transplant, regardless of tolerance or HCV status. Low numbers of available donor cells limited the measurable donor-reactive repertoire in two subjects. Because of small, heterogeneous patient numbers and non-standardized post-transplant time points, the conclusions were only preliminary.

V sheds 2 bases and J sheds 2 bases, leaving 12 bases between their ends. The CDR3 holds 15 amino acids from the cysteine to the phenylalanine. Kept here is only the CDR3 DNA, which spans 45 bases and is read in frame from base 1. The germline V gene supplies CDR1 SGHTA and CDR2 FQGTGA. The chain joins TRBV7-3 to TRBJ1-1; no D segment can be confidently identified. The source was CD4+ T cells from blood, collected before liver transplant. The TCR originated in a human donor who received a liver transplant. CDR3 protein: CASSLVRQPNTEAFF. The DNA is as follows: TGTGCCAGCAGCTTAGTTCGGCAGCCAAACACTGAAGCTTTCTTT.